This record looks at one T cell receptor beta chain sequence and its context. Its antigen remains unknown. Amplified regions were TCR beta CDR3 sequences from RNA transcripts. The HTBI primer set was used in a first-round RT-PCR of the TCR CDR3. From the multiplex PCR reads, TCRdb called clonotypes with MiXCR, one entry per CDR3 protein. Of about 480,000 distinct CDR3 sequences listed, roughly 25% are singletons. Trimming shortened V by 0 bases and J by 9 bases, and 15 bases separated the two germline ends. CDR1 is ENHRY and CDR2 is SYGVKD in the germline V gene. CDR3 size: 14 residues. This sample was included in a study of T cells in Graves' hyperthyroidism and ophthalmopathy. Broader study findings: Using 13 V-J features, a model discriminated ophthalmopathy from stable hyperthyroidism. Blood also held most thyroid clonotypes expanded beyond 0.001. Ophthalmopathy was identified by the model a median around 6.9 months ahead of onset.

The receptor was derived from a young woman with Graves' ophthalmopathy. Sequencing input: blood. This chain connects TRBV10-3 to TRBJ2-7, with D possibly being TRBD2 (6 bases). CDR3 loop: CAISESERSGGQYF. DNA for the CDR3: TGTGCCATCAGTGAGTCTGAAAGGTCCGGGGGGCAGTACTTC.